These 14 T cell receptor beta chains were all obtained from the same sample, sequenced in a study of T cell responses to AZD1222 COVID-19 vaccine. TCRdb's table, derived via immunoSEQ multiplex PCR, lists solely in-frame clones and lacks some. Of around 270,000 clones in the sample, approximately 94% were seen once. Sequencing used peripheral blood, obtained 28 days after the second AZD1222 dose. These receptors came from an adult who received the AZD1222 COVID-19 vaccine.

The rearrangement links TRBV7-3 to TRBJ2-5, with 7 bases fitting TRBD2. Unmatched junction bases numbered 5, after V lost 1 base and J lost 9 bases. Germline CDR1 SGHTA, CDR2 FQGTGA. CDR3 length: 13 amino acids. CDR3 loop: CASSLMAGAAQYF. In DNA, the CDR3 is TGTGCCAGCAGCTTAATGGCGGGAGCGGCCCAGTACTTC.

The chain links TRBV5-4 to TRBJ2-6; D gene ambiguous. V was pared by 3 bases and J by 0 bases, with 10 bases between. The CDR3 consists of 16 residues. The germline gives CDR1 SGHNT, CDR2 YYREEE (reference sequence). This chain's CDR3 is CASSSIYTSGANVLTF. In DNA form, the CDR3 reads TGTGCCAGCAGCTCAATCTACACCTCTGGGGCCAACGTCCTGACTTTC.

The genes are TRBV28 and TRBJ1-2; 9 nucleotides align to TRBD1. Germline V lookup: CDR1 MDHEN, CDR2 SYDVKM. The CDR3 spans 14 residues. Losses at the gene ends were 5 bases for V and 6 bases for J; bases not matched to a gene: 7. The CDR3 DNA follows: TGTGCCAGCAGTGTTCTACAGGGGGCTGATGGCTACACCTTC. Translated, it gives CASSVLQGADGYTF.

The chain couples TRBV27 to TRBJ1-1; TRBD1 might be the D (5 bases). Looked up from germline, CDR1 is MNHEY and CDR2 is SMNVEV (reference sequence). V was pared by 6 bases and J by 8 bases, with 10 bases between. This CDR3 region has 11 residues. The CDR3 loop reads CASRSQGEAFF. CDR3 DNA sequence: TGTGCCAGCAGAAGCCAGGGCGAAGCTTTCTTT.

The rearrangement uses TRBV10-2 and TRBJ1-1, with D perhaps matching TRBD1 (6 bases). Trimming shortened V by 7 bases and J by 6 bases, and 15 bases separated the two germline ends. Germline CDR1 is WSHSY and CDR2 is SAAADI. The CDR3 is 13 residues long. CDR3 amino acids: CASIGQGIAEAFF. CDR3 bases: TGCGCCAGCATCGGGCAGGGGATCGCTGAAGCTTTCTTT.

The chain is built from TRBV2 and TRBJ2-6; TRBD1 agrees at 7 bases. Germline assignment: CDR1 SNHLY and CDR2 FYNNEI. The CDR3 totals 15 residues. V lost 6 bases to trimming and J lost 2 bases; unmatched junction nucleotides: 4. CDR3 in DNA: TGTGCCAGCAGCACCACAGGGGCTGGGGCCAACGTCCTGACTTTC. The encoded protein is CASSTTGAGANVLTF.

V usage is TRBV10-2 and J usage is TRBJ2-3; TRBD2 aligns across 8 bases. The CDR3 loop spans 13 amino acids. V gave up 5 bases and J gave up 5 bases; unmatched junction bases: 3. The germline V gene encodes CDR1 WSHSY and CDR2 SAAADI. The CDR3 protein is CASSLSGKDTQYF. DNA of the CDR3: TGCGCCAGCAGTCTTAGCGGGAAAGATACGCAGTATTTT.

The chain has TRBV28 and TRBJ2-2, with TRBD1 matching over 10 bases. V gave up 6 bases and J gave up 6 bases; unmatched junction bases: 4. Germline V lookup: CDR1 MDHEN, CDR2 SYDVKM. This CDR3 contains 14 residues. The CDR3 protein is CASSYGTGAGELFF. For the CDR3, the DNA is TGTGCCAGCAGCTACGGGACAGGGGCCGGGGAGCTGTTTTTT.

The V call is TRBV28, the J call TRBJ1-4; D is ambiguous. This CDR3 region has 15 residues. V lost 2 bases and J 4 bases, leaving 11 bases between the germline ends. Germline V gene data show CDR1 as MDHEN and CDR2 as SYDVKM. The CDR3 nucleotides are TGTGCCAGCAGTTTAAGGACGGAACATAATGAAAAACTGTTTTTT. Translating it yields CASSLRTEHNEKLFF.

The CDR3 loop is CASSFGTVAGEQYF. DNA of the CDR3: TGTGCCAGCAGCTTCGGTACAGTTGCCGGCGAGCAGTACTTC. The chain links TRBV5-6 to TRBJ2-7; D is ambiguous. In germline, CDR1 is SGHDT, CDR2 YYEEEE. This CDR3 comprises 14 residues. V was shortened by 2 bases and J by 6 bases, with 15 bases between the two germline ends.

The chain carries TRBV24-1 and TRBJ2-1, with 11 nucleotides matching TRBD2. The CDR3 is made up of 14 amino acids. Trimming removed 9 bases from V and 7 bases from J; junction bases left unmatched: 7. The germline gives CDR1 KGHDR, CDR2 SFDVKD. CDR3 nucleotide sequence: TGTGCCACCGGCCTAGCGGGAGGTCGTAATGAGCAGTTCTTC. It codes for CATGLAGGRNEQFF.

The chain uses TRBV6-1 and TRBJ2-7; 9 positions agree with TRBD2. Germline trimming cut 1 base from V and 3 bases from J; bases unmatched to any gene: 7. The germline V gene has CDR1 MNHNS and CDR2 SASEGT. The CDR3 length is 16 residues. In DNA, the CDR3 is TGTGCCAGCAGTGAAGGCTCTAGCGGGACCTACTACGAGCAGTACTTC. Residues: CASSEGSSGTYYEQYF.

The V and J genes are TRBV27 and TRBJ1-6; D is possibly TRBD1 (6 bases). With 4 bases removed from V and 5 bases from J, the gap between germline ends came to 9 bases. This CDR3 comprises 14 residues. Germline-derived CDR1 and CDR2 are MNHEY and SMNVEV (reference sequence). CDR3 region: CASSWGAHNSPLHF. CDR3 nucleotides: TGTGCCAGCAGTTGGGGGGCCCATAATTCACCCCTCCACTTT.

In this sample, this clone turned up once. The V gene is TRBV7-2, the J gene TRBJ1-4, with D perhaps matching TRBD1 (6 bases). The CDR3 loop spans 13 amino acids. Trimming cost V 5 bases and J 7 bases, with 11 bases left between them. Germline V gene lookup returns CDR1 SGHTA and CDR2 FQGNSA. In DNA form, the CDR3 reads TGTGCCAGCAGCCGTCAGGGGAGTGAAAAACTGTTTTTT. It encodes CASSRQGSEKLFF.